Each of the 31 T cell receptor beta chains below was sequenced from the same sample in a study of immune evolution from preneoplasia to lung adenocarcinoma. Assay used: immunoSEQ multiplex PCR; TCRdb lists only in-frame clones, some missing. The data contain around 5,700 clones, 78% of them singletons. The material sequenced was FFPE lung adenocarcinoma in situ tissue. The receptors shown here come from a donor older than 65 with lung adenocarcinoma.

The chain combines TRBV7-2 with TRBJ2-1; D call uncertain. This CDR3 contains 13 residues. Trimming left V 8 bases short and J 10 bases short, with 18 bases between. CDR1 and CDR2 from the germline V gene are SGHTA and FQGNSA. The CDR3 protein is CASCRTGGEEQFF. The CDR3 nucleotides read TGTGCCAGCTGTAGGACGGGCGGTGAGGAGCAGTTCTTC.

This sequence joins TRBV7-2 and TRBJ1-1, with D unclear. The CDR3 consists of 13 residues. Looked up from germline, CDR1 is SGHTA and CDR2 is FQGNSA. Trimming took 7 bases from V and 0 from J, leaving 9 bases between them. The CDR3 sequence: CASTTYLNTEAFF. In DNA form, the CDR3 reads TGTGCCAGCACCACTTACCTGAACACTGAAGCTTTCTTT.

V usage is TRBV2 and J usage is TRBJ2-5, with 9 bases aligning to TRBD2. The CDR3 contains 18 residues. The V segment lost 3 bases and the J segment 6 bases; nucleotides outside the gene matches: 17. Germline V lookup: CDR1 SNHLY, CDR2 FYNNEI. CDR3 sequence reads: CASSDIGGGGAGRKTQYF. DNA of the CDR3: TGTGCCAGCAGTGATATCGGTGGCGGGGGGGCAGGGAGAAAGACCCAGTACTTC.

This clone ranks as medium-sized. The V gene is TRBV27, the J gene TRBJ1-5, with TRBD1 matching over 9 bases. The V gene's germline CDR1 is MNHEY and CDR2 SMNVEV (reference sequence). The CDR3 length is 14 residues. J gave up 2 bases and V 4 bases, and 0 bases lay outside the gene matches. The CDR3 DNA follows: TGTGCCAGCAGTTGGACAGGGGGCAATCAGCCCCAGCATTTT. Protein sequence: CASSWTGGNQPQHF.

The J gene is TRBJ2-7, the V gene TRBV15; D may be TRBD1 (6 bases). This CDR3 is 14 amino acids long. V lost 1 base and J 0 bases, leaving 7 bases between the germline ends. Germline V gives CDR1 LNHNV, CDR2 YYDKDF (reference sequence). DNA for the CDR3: TGTGCCACCAGCAGAGGAGGGGGCTCCTACGAGCAGTACTTC. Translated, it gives CATSRGGGSYEQYF.

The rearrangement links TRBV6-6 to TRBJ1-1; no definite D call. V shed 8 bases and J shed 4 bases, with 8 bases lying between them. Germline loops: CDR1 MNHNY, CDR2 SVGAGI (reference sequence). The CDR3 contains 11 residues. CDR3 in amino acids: CASGRITEAFF. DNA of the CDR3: TGTGCCAGCGGGAGAATCACTGAAGCTTTCTTT.

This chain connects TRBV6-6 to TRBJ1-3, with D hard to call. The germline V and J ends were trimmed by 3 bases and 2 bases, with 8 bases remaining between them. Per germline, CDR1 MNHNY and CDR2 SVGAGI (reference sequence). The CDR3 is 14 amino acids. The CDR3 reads CASSYALAGNTIYF. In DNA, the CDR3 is TGTGCCAGCAGTTATGCGTTAGCTGGAAACACCATATATTTT.

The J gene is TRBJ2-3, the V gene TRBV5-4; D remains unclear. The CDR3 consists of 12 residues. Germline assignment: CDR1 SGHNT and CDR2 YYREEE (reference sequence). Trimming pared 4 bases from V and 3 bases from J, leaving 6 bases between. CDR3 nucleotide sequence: TGTGCCAGCAGCCTTCCTACAGATACGCAGTATTTT. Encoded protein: CASSLPTDTQYF.

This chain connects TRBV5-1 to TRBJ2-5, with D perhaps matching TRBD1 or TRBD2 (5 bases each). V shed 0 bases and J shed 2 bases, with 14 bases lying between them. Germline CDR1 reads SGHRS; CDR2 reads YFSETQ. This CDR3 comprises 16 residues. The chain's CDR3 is CASSLGGSSFQETQYF. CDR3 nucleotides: TGCGCCAGCAGCTTGGGGGGGTCCTCCTTTCAAGAGACCCAGTACTTC.

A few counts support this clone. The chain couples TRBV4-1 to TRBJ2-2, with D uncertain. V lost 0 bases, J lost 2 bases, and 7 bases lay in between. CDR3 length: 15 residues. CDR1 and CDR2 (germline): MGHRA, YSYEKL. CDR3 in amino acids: CASSQDWSNTGELFF. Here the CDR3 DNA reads TGCGCCAGCAGCCAAGATTGGTCCAACACCGGGGAGCTGTTTTTT.

The CDR3, as DNA: TGTGCCAGCCGCGGGGGATGGACAGATACGCAGTATTTT. Amino acids: CASRGGWTDTQYF. V usage is TRBV28 and J usage is TRBJ2-3, with 7 bases matching TRBD2. Unmatched junction bases numbered 5, after V lost 8 bases and J lost 3 bases. The CDR3 extends over 13 amino acids. The germline V gene encodes CDR1 MDHEN and CDR2 SYDVKM.

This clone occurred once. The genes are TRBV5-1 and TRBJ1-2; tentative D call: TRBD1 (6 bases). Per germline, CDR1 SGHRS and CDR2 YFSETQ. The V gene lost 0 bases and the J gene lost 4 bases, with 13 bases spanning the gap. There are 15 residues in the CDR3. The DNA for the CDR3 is TGCGCCAGCAGCTTGGCCGGGGGGACATCCTATGGCTACACCTTC. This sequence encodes CASSLAGGTSYGYTF.

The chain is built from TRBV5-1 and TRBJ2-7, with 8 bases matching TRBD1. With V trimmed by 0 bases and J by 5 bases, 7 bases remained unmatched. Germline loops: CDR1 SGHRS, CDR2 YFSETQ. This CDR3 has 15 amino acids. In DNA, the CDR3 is TGCGCCAGCAGCTTGGCCGGAGGACAGGGCCACGAGCAGTACTTC. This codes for CASSLAGGQGHEQYF.

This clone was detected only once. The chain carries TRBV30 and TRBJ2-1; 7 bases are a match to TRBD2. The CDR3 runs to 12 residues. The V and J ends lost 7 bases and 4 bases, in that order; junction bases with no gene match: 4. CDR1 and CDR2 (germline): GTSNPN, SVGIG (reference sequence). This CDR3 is CAYGRGYNEQFF. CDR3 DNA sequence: TGTGCCTATGGGAGGGGTTACAATGAGCAGTTCTTC.

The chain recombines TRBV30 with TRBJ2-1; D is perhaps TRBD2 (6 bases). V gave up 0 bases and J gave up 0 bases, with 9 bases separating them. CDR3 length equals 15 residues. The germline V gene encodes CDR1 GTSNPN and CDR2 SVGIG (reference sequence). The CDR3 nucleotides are TGTGCCTGGAGTGTTGGGGGGACCTCCTACAATGAGCAGTTCTTC. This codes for CAWSVGGTSYNEQFF. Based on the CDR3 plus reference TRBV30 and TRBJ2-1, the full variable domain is SQTIHQWPATLVQPVGSPLSLECTVEGTSNPNLYWYRQAAGRGLQLLFYSVGIGQISSEVPQNLSASRPQDRQFILSSKKLLLSDSGFYLCAWSVGGTSYNEQFFGPGTRLTVL.

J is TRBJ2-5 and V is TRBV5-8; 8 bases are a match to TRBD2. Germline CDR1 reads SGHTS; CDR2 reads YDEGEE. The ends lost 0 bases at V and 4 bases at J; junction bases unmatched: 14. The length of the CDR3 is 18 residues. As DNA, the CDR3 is TGTGCCAGCAGCTTGGTGGCTAGCGGGTACCTCAGGGGAGAGACCCAGTACTTC. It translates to CASSLVASGYLRGETQYF.

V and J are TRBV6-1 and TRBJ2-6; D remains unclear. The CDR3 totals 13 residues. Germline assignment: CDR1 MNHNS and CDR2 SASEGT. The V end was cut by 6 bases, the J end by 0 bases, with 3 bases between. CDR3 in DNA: TGTGCCAGCAGGGACTCTGGGGCCAACGTCCTGACTTTC. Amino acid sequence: CASRDSGANVLTF.

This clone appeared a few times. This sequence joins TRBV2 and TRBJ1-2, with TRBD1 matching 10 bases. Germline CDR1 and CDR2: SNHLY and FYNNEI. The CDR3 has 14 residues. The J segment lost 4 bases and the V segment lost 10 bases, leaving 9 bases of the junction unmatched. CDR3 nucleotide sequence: TGTGCCACCTCGGACAGGGGGGGTGCCTATGGCTACACCTTC. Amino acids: CATSDRGGAYGYTF.

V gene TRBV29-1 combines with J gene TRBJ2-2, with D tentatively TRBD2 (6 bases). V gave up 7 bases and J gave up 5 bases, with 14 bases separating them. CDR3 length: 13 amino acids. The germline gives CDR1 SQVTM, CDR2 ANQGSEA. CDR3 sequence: CSGGEAGTGELFF. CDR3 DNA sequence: TGCAGCGGGGGGGAGGCCGGGACCGGGGAGCTGTTTTTT.

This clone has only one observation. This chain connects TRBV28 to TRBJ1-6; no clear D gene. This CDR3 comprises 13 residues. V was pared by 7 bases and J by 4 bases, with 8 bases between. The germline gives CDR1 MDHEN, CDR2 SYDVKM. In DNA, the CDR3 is TGTGCCAGCAATGGACGGTATAATTCACCCCTCCACTTT. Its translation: CASNGRYNSPLHF.

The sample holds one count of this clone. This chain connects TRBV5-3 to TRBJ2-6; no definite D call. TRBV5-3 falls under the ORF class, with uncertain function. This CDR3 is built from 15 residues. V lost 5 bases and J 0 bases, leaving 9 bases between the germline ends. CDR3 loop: CARREASSGANVLTF. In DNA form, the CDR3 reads TGTGCCAGAAGGGAAGCCAGCTCTGGGGCCAACGTCCTGACTTTC.

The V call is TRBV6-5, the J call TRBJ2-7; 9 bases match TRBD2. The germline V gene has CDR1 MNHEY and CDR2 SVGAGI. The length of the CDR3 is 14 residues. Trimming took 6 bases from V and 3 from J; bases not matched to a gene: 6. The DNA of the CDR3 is TGTGCCAGCAGAGGCGCGGGGGGGCTCTACGAGCAGTACTTC. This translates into CASRGAGGLYEQYF.

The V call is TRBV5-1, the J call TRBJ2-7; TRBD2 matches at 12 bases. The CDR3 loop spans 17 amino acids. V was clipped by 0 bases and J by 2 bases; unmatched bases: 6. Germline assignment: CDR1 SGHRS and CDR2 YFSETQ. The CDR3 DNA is TGCGCCAGCAGCTTGGAAGGACTAGCGGGGATGACCTACGAGCAGTACTTC. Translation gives CASSLEGLAGMTYEQYF.

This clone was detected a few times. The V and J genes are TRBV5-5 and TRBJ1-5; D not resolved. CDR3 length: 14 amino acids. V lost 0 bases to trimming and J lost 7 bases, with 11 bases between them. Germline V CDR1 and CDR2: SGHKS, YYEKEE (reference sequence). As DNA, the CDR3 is TGTGCCAGCAGCTTGGCCCGGGTAGGACAGCCCCAGCATTTT. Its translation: CASSLARVGQPQHF.

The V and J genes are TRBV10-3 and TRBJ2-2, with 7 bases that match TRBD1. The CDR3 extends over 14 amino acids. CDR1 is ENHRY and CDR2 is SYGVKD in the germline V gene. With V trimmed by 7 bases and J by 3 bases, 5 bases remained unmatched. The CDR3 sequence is CAITGQDYTGELFF. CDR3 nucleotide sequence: TGTGCCATCACCGGACAGGACTACACCGGGGAGCTGTTTTTT.

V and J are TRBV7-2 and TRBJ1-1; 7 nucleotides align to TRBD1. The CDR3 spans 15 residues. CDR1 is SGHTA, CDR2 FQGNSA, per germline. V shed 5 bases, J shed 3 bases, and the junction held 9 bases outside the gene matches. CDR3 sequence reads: CASSIMTGSYTEAFF. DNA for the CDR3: TGTGCCAGCAGCATTATGACAGGGTCGTACACTGAAGCTTTCTTT.

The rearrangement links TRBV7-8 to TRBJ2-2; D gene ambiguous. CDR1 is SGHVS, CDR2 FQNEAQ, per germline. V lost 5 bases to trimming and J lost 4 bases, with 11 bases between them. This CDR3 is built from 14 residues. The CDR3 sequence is CASSALVGTGELFF. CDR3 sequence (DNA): TGTGCCAGCAGCGCCCTGGTGGGCACCGGGGAGCTGTTTTTT.

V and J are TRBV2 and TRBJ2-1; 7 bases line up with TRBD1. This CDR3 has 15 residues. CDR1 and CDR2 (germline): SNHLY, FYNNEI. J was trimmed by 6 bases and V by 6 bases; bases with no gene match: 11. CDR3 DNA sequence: TGTGCCAGCAGAGAGTTAGGGGGCGCGGGCAATGAGCAGTTCTTC. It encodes CASRELGGAGNEQFF.

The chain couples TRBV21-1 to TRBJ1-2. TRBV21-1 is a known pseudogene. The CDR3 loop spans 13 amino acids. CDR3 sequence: CALHQGTYYGYTF. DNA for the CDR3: TGTGCCCTCCATCAAGGGACCTACTATGGCTACACCTTC.

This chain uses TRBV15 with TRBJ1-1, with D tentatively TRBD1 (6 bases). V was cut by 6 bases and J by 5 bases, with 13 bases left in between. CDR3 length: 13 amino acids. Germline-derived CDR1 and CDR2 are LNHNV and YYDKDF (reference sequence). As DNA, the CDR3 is TGTGCCACCAGGCTTTCAGGGGAGACTGAAGCTTTCTTT. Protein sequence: CATRLSGETEAFF.

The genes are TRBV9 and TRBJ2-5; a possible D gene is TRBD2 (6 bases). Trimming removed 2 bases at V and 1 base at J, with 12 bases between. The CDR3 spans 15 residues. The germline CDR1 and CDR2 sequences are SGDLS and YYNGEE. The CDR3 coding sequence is TGTGCCAGCAGCGTCAGGACTAACCTCCAAGAGACCCAGTACTTC. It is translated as CASSVRTNLQETQYF.